Listed below are T cell receptor beta chains from one sample, sequenced in a study of blood T cells in healthy people across ages. TCRdb independently ran MiXCR on the 5' RACE reads; one entry per CDR3 protein. This table has some 900,000 distinct CDR3 sequences, about 48% appearing once. Sequencing input: blood. These TCRs come from a man aged 25-45 years in good health. Both conserved end residues are part of each CDR3. Fields, in order: clone size, J gene, V gene, CDR3 length, D gene, CDR3 DNA, CDR3 protein. D genes are given only for firm matches. Not all rows give a size; the values are once, few, many and, for expanded clones, a class.

NA | TRBJ1-2 | TRBV6-1 | 13 | TRBD1 | TGTGCCAGCAGTGGGCAGGGGGGCTATGGCTGCACCTTC | CASSGQGGYGCTF
NA | TRBJ2-7 | TRBV20-1 | 16 | TRBD1 | TGCAGTGCCGAAGACCCGGGACAGGGGATCTCCTCCGAGCAGTACTTC | CSAEDPGQGISSEQYF
NA | TRBJ2-3 | TRBV6-6 | 16 | NA | TGTGCCAGCAGTCCCTGGAGTGGGAACGGGACAGATACGCAGTATTTT | CASSPWSGNGTDTQYF
NA | TRBJ2-7 | TRBV7-6 | 15 | NA | TGTGCCAGCAGCTTAGAGGCACCGGGCTCCTACGAGCAGTACTTC | CASSLEAPGSYEQYF
NA | TRBJ2-1 | TRBV3-1 | 13 | NA | TGTGCCAGCAGCCAGGCTGGGCTCAGTGAGCAGTTCTTC | CASSQAGLSEQFF
NA | TRBJ1-5 | TRBV27 | 16 | NA | TGTGCCAGCAGTGAGGGGGAGTTTTATAGCAATCAGCCCCAGCATTTT | CASSEGEFYSNQPQHF
NA | TRBJ2-1 | TRBV4-1 | 18 | TRBD2 | TGCGCCAGCAGCCCCCGACTAGCGGGGGGGCCCATCCTCAATGAGCAGTTCTTC | CASSPRLAGGPILNEQFF
NA | TRBJ2-1 | TRBV20-1 | 13 | NA | TGCAGTGCTATGGGTAGCTCCTACAATGAGCAGTTCTTC | CSAMGSSYNEQFF
NA | TRBJ1-6 | TRBV14 | 16 | NA | TGTGCCAGCAGCCAAGGCACAGGGAACTATAATTCACCCCTCCACTTT | CASSQGTGNYNSPLHF
NA | TRBJ2-1 | TRBV9 | 14 | TRBD1 | TGTGCCAGCAGCGGCCGGGACAGGGTCAGTGAGCAGTTCTTC | CASSGRDRVSEQFF
NA | TRBJ1-2 | TRBV7-2 | 12 | NA | TGTGCCAGCAGCTCGTTGAGTTGGGGCTACACCTTC | CASSSLSWGYTF
few | TRBJ2-7 | TRBV7-2 | 14 | NA | TGTGCCAGCAGCTTAGCTGGCAGGGCTAGGGAGCAGTACTTC | CASSLAGRAREQYF